The T cell receptor beta chain under discussion was sequenced for a study of blood T cells in healthy people across ages. Together with a sample-barcoded 5' primer, a J-beta primer mix was included in a second PCR lasting about 6 to 11 cycles. A template-switch adaptor containing 12 random nucleotides labeled each cDNA molecule. TCRdb ran MiXCR on the 5' RACE reads and lists one entry per CDR3 protein. The table lists about 1 million distinct CDR3 sequences, under 45% of them singletons. CDR3 length: 13 amino acids. CDR1 is MDHEN, CDR2 SYDVKM, per germline. V shed 6 bases, J shed 4 bases, and the junction held 5 bases outside the gene matches.

The receptor's source is a woman aged 60-75 years in good health. The V gene is TRBV28, the J gene TRBJ2-7; 8 nucleotides match TRBD1. The source material was blood. CDR3 nucleotides: TGTGCCAGCAGGGACAGGGCCCGGTACGAGCAGTACTTC. Its protein product is CASRDRARYEQYF.